This T cell receptor (beta chain) was identified in a study of technical replicates of blood from four donors. Sequencing was performed with immunoSEQ multiplex PCR; in TCRdb, only in-frame clones are kept and a portion is missing. The table lists over 50,000 clones, approximately 83% of them singletons, with 5.1% in the top ten. CDR1 SGHDT and CDR2 YYEEEE come from the germline V gene. V lost 3 bases to trimming and J lost 4 bases; unmatched junction nucleotides: 11. CDR3 length equals 16 residues. The chain combines TRBV5-6 with TRBJ2-7, with 9 bases lining up with TRBD1. The receptor's source is a human donor in good health. Some clones in this sample may be carry-over from other donors' samples. Sequences were obtained from PBMCs. In DNA, the CDR3 is TGTGCCAGCAGCTCAGACGAACAGGGGGCTTTGTACGAGCAGTACTTC. Translating it yields CASSSDEQGALYEQYF.